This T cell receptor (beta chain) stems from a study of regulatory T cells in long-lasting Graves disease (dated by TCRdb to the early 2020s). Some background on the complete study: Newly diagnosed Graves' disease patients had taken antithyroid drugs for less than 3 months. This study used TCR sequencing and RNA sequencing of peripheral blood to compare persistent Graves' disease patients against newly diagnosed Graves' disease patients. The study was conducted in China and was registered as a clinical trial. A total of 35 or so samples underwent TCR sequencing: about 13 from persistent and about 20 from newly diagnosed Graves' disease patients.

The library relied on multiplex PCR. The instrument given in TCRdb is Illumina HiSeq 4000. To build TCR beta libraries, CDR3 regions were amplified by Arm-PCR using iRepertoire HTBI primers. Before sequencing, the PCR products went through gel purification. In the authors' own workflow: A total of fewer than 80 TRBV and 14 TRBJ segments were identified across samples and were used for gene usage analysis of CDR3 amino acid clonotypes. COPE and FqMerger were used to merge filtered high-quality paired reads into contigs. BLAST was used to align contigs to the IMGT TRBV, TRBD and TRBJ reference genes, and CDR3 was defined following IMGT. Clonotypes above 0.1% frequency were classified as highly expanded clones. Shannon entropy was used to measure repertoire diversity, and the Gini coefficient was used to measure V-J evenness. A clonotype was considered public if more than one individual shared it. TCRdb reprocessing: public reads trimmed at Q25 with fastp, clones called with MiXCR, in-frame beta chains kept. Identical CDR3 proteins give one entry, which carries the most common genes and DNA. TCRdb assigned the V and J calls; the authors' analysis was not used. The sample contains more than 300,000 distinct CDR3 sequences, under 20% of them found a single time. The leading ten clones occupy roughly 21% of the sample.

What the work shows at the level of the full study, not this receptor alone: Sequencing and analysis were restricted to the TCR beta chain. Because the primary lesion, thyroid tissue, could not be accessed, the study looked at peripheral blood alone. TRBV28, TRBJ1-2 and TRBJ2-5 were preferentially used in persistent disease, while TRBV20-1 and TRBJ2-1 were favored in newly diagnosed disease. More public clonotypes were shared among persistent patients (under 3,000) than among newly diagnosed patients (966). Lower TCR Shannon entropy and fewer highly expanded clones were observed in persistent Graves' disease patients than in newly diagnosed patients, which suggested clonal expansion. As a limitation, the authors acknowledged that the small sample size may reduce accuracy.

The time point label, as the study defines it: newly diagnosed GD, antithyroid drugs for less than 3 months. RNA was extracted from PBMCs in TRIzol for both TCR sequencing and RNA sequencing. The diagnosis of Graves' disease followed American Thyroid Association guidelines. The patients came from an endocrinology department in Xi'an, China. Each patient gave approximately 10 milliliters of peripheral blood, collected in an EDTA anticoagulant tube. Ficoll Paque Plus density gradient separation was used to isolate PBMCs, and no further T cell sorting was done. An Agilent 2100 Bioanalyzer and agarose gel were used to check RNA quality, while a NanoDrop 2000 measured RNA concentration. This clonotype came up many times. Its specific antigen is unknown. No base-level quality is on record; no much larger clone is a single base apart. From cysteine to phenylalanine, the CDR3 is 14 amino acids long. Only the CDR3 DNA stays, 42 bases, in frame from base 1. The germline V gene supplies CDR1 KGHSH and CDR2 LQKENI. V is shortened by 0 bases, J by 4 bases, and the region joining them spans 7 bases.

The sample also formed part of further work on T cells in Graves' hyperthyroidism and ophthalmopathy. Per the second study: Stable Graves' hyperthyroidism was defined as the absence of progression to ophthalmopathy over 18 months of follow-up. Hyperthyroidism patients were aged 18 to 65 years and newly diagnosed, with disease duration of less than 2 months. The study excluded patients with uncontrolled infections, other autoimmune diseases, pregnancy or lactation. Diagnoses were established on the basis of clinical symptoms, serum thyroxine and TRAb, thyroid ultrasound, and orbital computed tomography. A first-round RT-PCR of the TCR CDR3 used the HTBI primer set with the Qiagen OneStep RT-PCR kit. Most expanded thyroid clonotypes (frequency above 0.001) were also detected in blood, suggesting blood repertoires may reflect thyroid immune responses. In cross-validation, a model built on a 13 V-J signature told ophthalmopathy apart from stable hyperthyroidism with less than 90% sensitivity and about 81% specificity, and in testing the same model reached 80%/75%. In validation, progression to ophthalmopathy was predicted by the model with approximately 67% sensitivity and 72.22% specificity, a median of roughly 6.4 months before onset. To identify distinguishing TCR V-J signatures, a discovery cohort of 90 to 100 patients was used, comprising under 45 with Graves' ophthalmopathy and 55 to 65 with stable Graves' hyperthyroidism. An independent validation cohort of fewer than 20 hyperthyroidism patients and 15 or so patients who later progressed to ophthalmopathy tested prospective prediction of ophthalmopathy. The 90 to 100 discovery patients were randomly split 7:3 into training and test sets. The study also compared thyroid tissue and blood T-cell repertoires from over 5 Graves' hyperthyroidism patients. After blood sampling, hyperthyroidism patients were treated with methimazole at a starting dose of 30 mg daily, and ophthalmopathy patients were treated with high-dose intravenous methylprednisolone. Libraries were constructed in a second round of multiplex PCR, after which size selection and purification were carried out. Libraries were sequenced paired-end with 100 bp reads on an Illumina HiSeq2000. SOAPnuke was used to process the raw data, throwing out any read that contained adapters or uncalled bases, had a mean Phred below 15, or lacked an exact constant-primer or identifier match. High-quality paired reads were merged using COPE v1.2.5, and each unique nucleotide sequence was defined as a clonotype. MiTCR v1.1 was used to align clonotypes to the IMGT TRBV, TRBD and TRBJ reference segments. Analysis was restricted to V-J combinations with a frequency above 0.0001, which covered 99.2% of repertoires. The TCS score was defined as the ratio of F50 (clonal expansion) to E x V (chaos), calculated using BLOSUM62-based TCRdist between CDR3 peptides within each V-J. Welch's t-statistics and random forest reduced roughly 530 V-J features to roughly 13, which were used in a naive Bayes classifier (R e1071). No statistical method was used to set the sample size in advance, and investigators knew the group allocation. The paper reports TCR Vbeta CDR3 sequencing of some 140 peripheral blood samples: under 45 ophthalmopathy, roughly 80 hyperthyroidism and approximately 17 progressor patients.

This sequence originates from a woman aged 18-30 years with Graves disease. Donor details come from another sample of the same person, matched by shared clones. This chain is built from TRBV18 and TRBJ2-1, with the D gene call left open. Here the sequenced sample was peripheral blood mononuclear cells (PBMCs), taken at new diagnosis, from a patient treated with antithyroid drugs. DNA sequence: TGTGCCAGCTCACCACCGTTTCAGTACAATGAGCAGTTCTTC. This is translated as CASSPPFQYNEQFF.